These 25 T cell receptor beta chains share one sample of origin, sequenced in a study of shared clonotypes between healthy human individuals. The data were produced by immunoSEQ multiplex PCR, yet TCRdb's version contains in-frame clones alone and is incomplete. Of 2 million to 3 million clones in the sample, roughly nine tenths are singletons; the top ten hold 0.14%. The specimen sequenced was naive CD4+ T cells sorted from blood. Stated subset: CD45RA+ positively selected. The receptors were sampled from a man aged 18 to 29 in good health.

The chain joins TRBV19 to TRBJ1-1; D may be TRBD1 (6 bases). Germline CDR1 LNHDA, CDR2 SQIVND (reference sequence). The CDR3 extends over 15 amino acids. With 7 bases removed from V and 6 bases from J, the gap between germline ends came to 21 bases. CDR3 protein: CASNDGTNRVAEAFF. In nucleotides, the CDR3 is TGTGCCAGTAATGATGGGACCAACAGGGTTGCTGAAGCTTTCTTT.

The rearrangement joins TRBV5-1 to TRBJ2-7, with a tentative D call TRBD1 (7 bases). Germline loops: CDR1 SGHRS, CDR2 YFSETQ. With 5 bases removed from V and 6 bases from J, the gap between germline ends came to 21 bases. The CDR3 has 15 residues. CDR3: CASSLTGRPPGEQYF. As DNA, the CDR3 is TGCGCCAGCAGTTTGACAGGGAGGCCGCCGGGCGAGCAGTACTTC.

This clone was counted a single time. The rearrangement links TRBV29-1 to TRBJ2-7; TRBD2 agrees at 11 bases. Germline V gene sequence: CDR1 SQVTM, CDR2 ANQGSEA. CDR3 length: 14 amino acids. After removal of 4 bases from V and 3 bases from J, the junction contained 5 bases not matched to a gene. The CDR3 sequence is CSVVRLAGGYEQYF. CDR3 bases: TGCAGCGTTGTACGTCTAGCGGGAGGCTACGAGCAGTACTTC.

J is TRBJ2-6 and V is TRBV18, with 14 positions matching TRBD2. This CDR3 spans 19 amino acids. CDR1 KGHSH and CDR2 LQKENI come from the germline V gene. V was pared by 3 bases and J by 0 bases, with 4 bases of the junction left unmatched. The CDR3 loop reads CASSPLGTSGGSGANVLTF. As DNA, the CDR3 is TGTGCCAGCTCACCTCTTGGGACTAGCGGGGGCTCTGGGGCCAACGTCCTGACTTTC.

V is TRBV7-9 and J is TRBJ2-7, with D perhaps TRBD1 (6 bases). The CDR3 has 14 residues. Germline V lookup: CDR1 SEHNR, CDR2 FQNEAQ (reference sequence). Between the trimmed V and J ends, which lost 5 bases and 3 bases, there was a span of 14 bases. The DNA for the CDR3 is TGTGCCAGCAGCCCGGACAGTCCACTCTACGAGCAGTACTTC. Protein: CASSPDSPLYEQYF.

The rearrangement links TRBV9 to TRBJ2-5, with 7 positions matching TRBD2. With 0 bases clipped from V and 3 bases from J, the junction kept 5 bases outside the gene matches. The germline V gene encodes CDR1 SGDLS and CDR2 YYNGEE. CDR3 size: 15 residues. The CDR3 sequence is CASSVGTRIEETQYF. CDR3 sequence (DNA): TGTGCCAGCAGCGTAGGGACTAGGATAGAAGAGACCCAGTACTTC.

This clone has a single count. V gene TRBV5-8 combines with J gene TRBJ2-1; D gene ambiguous. Trimming shortened V by 6 bases and J by 0 bases, and 10 bases separated the two germline ends. The length of the CDR3 is 14 residues. Per the germline V gene, CDR1 is SGHTS and CDR2 is YDEGEE. The CDR3 DNA reads as TGTGCCAGCATCCGGACGGGCTCCTACAATGAGCAGTTCTTC. Protein: CASIRTGSYNEQFF.

This chain uses TRBV30 with TRBJ1-2, with 10 bases that match TRBD1. This CDR3 is 20 amino acids long. The junction had 19 bases not matched to a gene; V was cut back by 3 bases and J by 0 bases. The germline V gene has CDR1 GTSNPN and CDR2 SVGIG (reference sequence). CDR3 sequence: CAWSRALAGTGAETNYGYTF. CDR3 nucleotide sequence: TGTGCCTGGAGCCGAGCCTTAGCCGGGACAGGGGCGGAGACTAACTATGGCTACACCTTC.

The genes are TRBV9 and TRBJ2-2, with D tentatively TRBD2 (6 bases). In germline, CDR1 is SGDLS, CDR2 YYNGEE. This CDR3 spans 17 amino acids. V was shortened by 0 bases and J by 3 bases, with 15 bases between the two germline ends. The CDR3 nucleotides read TGTGCCAGCAGCGTAGCGGTGGAGGGGCCCTACACCGGGGAGCTGTTTTTT. Amino acids: CASSVAVEGPYTGELFF.

V gene TRBV5-1 combines with J gene TRBJ2-1; D gene ambiguous. Germline V CDR1 and CDR2: SGHRS, YFSETQ. V was shortened by 3 bases and J by 10 bases, with 11 bases between the two germline ends. The CDR3 length is 12 residues. CDR3 bases: TGCGCCAGCAGCTATTCAGCTACCGAGCAGTTCTTC. It yields the protein CASSYSATEQFF.

The V and J genes are TRBV6-1 and TRBJ2-1, with TRBD1 matching over 8 bases. V shed 9 bases, J shed 6 bases, and the junction held 13 bases outside the gene matches. The CDR3 has 15 amino acids. Looked up from germline, CDR1 is MNHNS and CDR2 is SASEGT. DNA of the CDR3: TGTGCCAGTAGGGGTTGGCAGGGGGCAATCAATGAGCAGTTCTTC. This translates into CASRGWQGAINEQFF.

This clone appeared once. The CDR3 region has the DNA TGTGCCAGTACGGACAGGGGGCGCTACAATGAGCAGTTCTTC. Encoded protein: CASTDRGRYNEQFF. This sequence joins TRBV19 and TRBJ2-1; 11 bases line up with TRBD1. CDR1 and CDR2 from the germline V gene are LNHDA and SQIVND (reference sequence). The CDR3 runs to 14 residues. The trim removed 7 bases at V and 3 bases at J, leaving 2 bases unmatched.

The chain links TRBV19 to TRBJ2-6; D may be TRBD1 or TRBD2 (6 bases each). The CDR3 is 17 amino acids. Germline V lookup: CDR1 LNHDA, CDR2 SQIVND (reference sequence). V lost 7 bases, J lost 0 bases, and 16 bases lay in between. The CDR3: CASTPHKGGSGANVLTF. CDR3 coding DNA: TGTGCCAGTACCCCCCACAAGGGGGGCTCTGGGGCCAACGTCCTGACTTTC. Using reference TRBV19 and TRBJ2-6 for the parts outside the CDR3, the full variable domain is DGGITQSPKYLFRKEGQNVTLSCEQNLNHDAMYWYRQDPGQGLRLIYYSQIVNDFQKGDIAEGYSVSREKKESFPLTVTSAQKNPTAFYLCASTPHKGGSGANVLTFGAGSRLTVL.

The rearrangement joins TRBV27 to TRBJ2-7; 7 bases align to TRBD2. From germline, CDR1 is MNHEY and CDR2 SMNVEV (reference sequence). This CDR3 contains 14 residues. The junction had 3 bases not matched to a gene; V was cut back by 2 bases and J by 2 bases. The CDR3 sequence: CASSLAGDAYEQYF. CDR3 nucleotides: TGTGCCAGCAGTTTAGCGGGAGACGCCTACGAGCAGTACTTC.

The rearrangement links TRBV10-3 to TRBJ2-3; 11 bases line up with TRBD1. The CDR3 runs to 17 residues. Germline CDR1 reads ENHRY; CDR2 reads SYGVKD. The V segment lost 3 bases and the J segment 1 base; nucleotides outside the gene matches: 6. This CDR3 reads CAISEWTGGAGTDTQYF. The CDR3, as DNA: TGTGCCATCAGTGAATGGACAGGGGGCGCCGGCACAGATACGCAGTATTTT.

This clone was seen just once. The chain employs TRBV11-2 and TRBJ2-7; TRBD2 matches at 7 bases. Trimming cost V 5 bases and J 0 bases; bases outside gene matches: 4. The CDR3 is made up of 14 amino acids. Germline CDR1 is SGHAT and CDR2 is FQNNGV. CDR3 coding DNA: TGTGCCAGCAGCAGGCGGGAGTTCTCCTACGAGCAGTACTTC. Amino acid sequence: CASSRREFSYEQYF.

The chain carries TRBV6-1 and TRBJ1-5, with D unclear. V lost 8 bases to trimming and J lost 9 bases, with 11 bases between them. This CDR3 comprises 11 residues. The germline V gene encodes CDR1 MNHNS and CDR2 SASEGT. The CDR3 nucleotides are TGTGCCAGCGGCGGGATTGGGCCCCAGCATTTT. Translation gives CASGGIGPQHF.

As DNA, the CDR3 is TGTGCCAGTAGTCCTGGGACAGGGGGTCAACAAGAGACCCAGTACTTC. It is translated as CASSPGTGGQQETQYF. The chain recombines TRBV19 with TRBJ2-5, with 11 bases lining up with TRBD1. CDR1 LNHDA and CDR2 SQIVND come from the germline V gene (reference sequence). The V and J ends lost 5 bases and 2 bases, in that order; junction bases with no gene match: 7. This CDR3 spans 16 amino acids.

This sequence joins TRBV19 and TRBJ1-2; D call uncertain. Trimming removed 7 bases from V and 1 base from J, with 13 bases in between. Per germline, CDR1 LNHDA and CDR2 SQIVND (reference sequence). This CDR3 is 14 amino acids long. The CDR3: CASKDVAGNYGYTF. The CDR3 region has the DNA TGTGCCAGTAAGGACGTAGCTGGTAACTATGGCTACACCTTC. The variable domain in full, completed from reference TRBV19 and TRBJ1-2, reads DGGITQSPKYLFRKEGQNVTLSCEQNLNHDAMYWYRQDPGQGLRLIYYSQIVNDFQKGDIAEGYSVSREKKESFPLTVTSAQKNPTAFYLCASKDVAGNYGYTFGSGTRLTVV.

The chain employs TRBV6-1 and TRBJ1-5, with D possibly being TRBD1 (5 bases). The germline CDR1 and CDR2 sequences are MNHNS and SASEGT. Between the trimmed V and J ends, which lost 8 bases and 9 bases, there was a span of 23 bases. The CDR3 totals 15 residues. CDR3 residues: CASEPTWDGGRPQHF. CDR3 coding DNA: TGTGCCAGCGAGCCTACCTGGGACGGCGGCCGGCCCCAGCATTTT.

The chain has TRBV5-1 and TRBJ1-6, with 7 positions matching TRBD1. Germline V gene sequence: CDR1 SGHRS, CDR2 YFSETQ. This CDR3 is built from 15 residues. J lost 6 bases, V lost 5 bases, and 8 bases had no gene match. The DNA of the CDR3 is TGCGCCAGCAGTTCCGGGGCAGGGGGTAATTCACCCCTCCACTTT. Translating it yields CASSSGAGGNSPLHF.

The genes are TRBV6-1 and TRBJ2-2, with 10 positions matching TRBD1. CDR3 length equals 13 residues. J was trimmed by 8 bases and V by 6 bases; bases with no gene match: 3. Per germline, CDR1 MNHNS and CDR2 SASEGT. The CDR3 DNA follows: TGTGCCAGCAGGGACAGGGGGACAGGGGAGCTGTTTTTT. This encodes CASRDRGTGELFF.

This clone was found a few times. This chain uses TRBV9 with TRBJ1-1, with unresolved D. Deletions cut 0 bases from V and 5 bases from J, with 17 bases between. The CDR3 runs to 16 residues. The V gene's germline CDR1 is SGDLS and CDR2 YYNGEE. CDR3 DNA sequence: TGTGCCAGCAGCGTAGATGGGCAGGTACGAGGGACTGAAGCTTTCTTT. This gives the protein CASSVDGQVRGTEAFF. The full variable domain, rest sourced from reference TRBV9 and TRBJ1-1, is DSGVTQTPKHLITATGQRVTLRCSPRSGDLSVYWYQQSLDQGLQFLIQYYNGEERAKGNILERFSAQQFPDLHSELNLSSLELGDSALYFCASSVDGQVRGTEAFFGQGTRLTVV.

A remark on this clone: At the DNA level, this CDR3 is encoded by other sequences in the same sample as well. This chain links TRBV9 with TRBJ1-4; D call uncertain. CDR3 length equals 15 residues. Germline V gene data show CDR1 as SGDLS and CDR2 as YYNGEE. Trimming stripped 0 bases from V and 0 bases from J, with 6 bases between. Written as DNA, the CDR3 is TGTGCCAGCAGCGTAGGAACCGCAACTAATGAAAAACTGTTTTTT. Translation gives CASSVGTATNEKLFF.

This chain links TRBV4-1 with TRBJ2-3; TRBD1 agrees at 11 bases. The junction had 5 bases not matched to a gene; V was cut back by 4 bases and J by 5 bases. This CDR3 is 15 amino acids long. From germline, CDR1 is MGHRA and CDR2 YSYEKL. CDR3 bases: TGCGCCAGCAGCCCGGGACAGGGGGTAGGAGATACGCAGTATTTT. It encodes CASSPGQGVGDTQYF.